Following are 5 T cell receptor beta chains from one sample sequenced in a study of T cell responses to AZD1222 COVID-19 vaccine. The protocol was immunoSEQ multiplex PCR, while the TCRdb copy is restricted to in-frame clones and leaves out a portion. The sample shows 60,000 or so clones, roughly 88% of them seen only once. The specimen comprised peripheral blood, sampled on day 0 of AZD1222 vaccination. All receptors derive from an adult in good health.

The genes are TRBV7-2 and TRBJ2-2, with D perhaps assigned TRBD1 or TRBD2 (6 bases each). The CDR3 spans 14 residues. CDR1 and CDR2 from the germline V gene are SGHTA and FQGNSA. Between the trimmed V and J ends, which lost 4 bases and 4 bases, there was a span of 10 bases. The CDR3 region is CASSSWGATGELFF. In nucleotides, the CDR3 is TGTGCCAGCAGCTCATGGGGGGCCACCGGGGAGCTGTTTTTT.

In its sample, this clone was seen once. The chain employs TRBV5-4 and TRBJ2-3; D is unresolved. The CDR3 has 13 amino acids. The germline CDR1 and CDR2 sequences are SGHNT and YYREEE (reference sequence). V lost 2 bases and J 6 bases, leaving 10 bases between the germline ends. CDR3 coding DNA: TGTGCCAGCAGCTTAAGTGGGCCGGATACGCAGTATTTT. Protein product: CASSLSGPDTQYF.

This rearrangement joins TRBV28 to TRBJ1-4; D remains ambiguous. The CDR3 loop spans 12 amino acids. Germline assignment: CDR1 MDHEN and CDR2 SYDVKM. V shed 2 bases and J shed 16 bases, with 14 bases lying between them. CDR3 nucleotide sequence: TGTGCCAGCAGTTTAGATTTGAAGGTTCCGTTTTTT. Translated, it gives CASSLDLKVPFF.

CDR3 sequence reads: CASSILDEYSYGYTF. CDR3 in DNA: TGTGCCAGTAGTATACTGGACGAATATTCCTATGGCTACACCTTC. The rearrangement uses TRBV19 and TRBJ1-2; D remains unclear. The CDR3 length is 15 residues. V was clipped by 2 bases and J by 4 bases, with 14 bases between them. Per germline, CDR1 LNHDA and CDR2 SQIVND (reference sequence).

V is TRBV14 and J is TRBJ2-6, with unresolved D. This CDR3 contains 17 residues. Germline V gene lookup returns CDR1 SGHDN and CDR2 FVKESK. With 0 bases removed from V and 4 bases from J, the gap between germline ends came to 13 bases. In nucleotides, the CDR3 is TGTGCCAGCAGCCAAGATGTCCCGGTATCCGGGGCCAACGTCCTGACTTTC. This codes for CASSQDVPVSGANVLTF.